The clone carrying this T cell receptor (beta chain) was seen repeatedly, ten times or more. Its antigen is not known. This entry is derived from a study of T cell repertoires in cytomegalovirus infection. Study-level background: From public TCR beta signatures came an indication of both CMV infection and matching HLA type.

TCRdb re-derived calls from the reads in MiXCR, one entry per CDR3 protein. The profile shows 400,000 to 550,000 distinct CDR3 sequences, 10% to 12% of them singletons. Findings and caveats of the study: The ex vivo response was dominated by HLA-C-restricted CMV-specific TCR beta clonotypes. The cumulative frequency of public TCR beta families distinguished individuals who carried CMV together with the relevant HLA.

Trimming cost V 8 bases and J 7 bases, with 17 bases left between them. The CDR3 runs to 14 residues. Germline V gene data show CDR1 as ENHRY and CDR2 as SYGVKD. The rearrangement joins TRBV10-3 to TRBJ2-2; D ambiguous. The TCR sequence derives from a human donor in good health (CMV status not recorded). Some clones in this sample may be carry-over from other donors' samples. What was sequenced was PBMCs. The CDR3 DNA reads TGTGCCATCGCTGGCTCGAGCAAGGGCGGGGAGCTGTTTTTT. Its protein product is CAIAGSSKGGELFF.